This T cell receptor (beta chain) was observed in a study of cytomegalovirus exposure and HLA in healthy donors. The CDR3 has 18 residues. The germline V gene encodes CDR1 MGHRA and CDR2 YSYEKL. V gave up 1 base and J gave up 3 bases, with 21 bases separating them. This PCR relied on a set of 60 Vbeta primers and 13 Jbeta primers. Using immunoSEQ multiplex PCR, the repertoire was profiled, and TCRdb retains in-frame clones only, with some absent. The table shows around 150,000 clones, with roughly 83% occurring only once. The sequenced sample consisted of PBMCs. The TCR was taken from a human donor in good health. This chain links TRBV4-1 with TRBJ1-2; TRBD1 might be the D (6 bases). The CDR3 coding sequence is TGCGCCAGCAGCCAAGCCGGGACATCAACCCGACTGGACTATGGCTACACCTTC. This encodes CASSQAGTSTRLDYGYTF.